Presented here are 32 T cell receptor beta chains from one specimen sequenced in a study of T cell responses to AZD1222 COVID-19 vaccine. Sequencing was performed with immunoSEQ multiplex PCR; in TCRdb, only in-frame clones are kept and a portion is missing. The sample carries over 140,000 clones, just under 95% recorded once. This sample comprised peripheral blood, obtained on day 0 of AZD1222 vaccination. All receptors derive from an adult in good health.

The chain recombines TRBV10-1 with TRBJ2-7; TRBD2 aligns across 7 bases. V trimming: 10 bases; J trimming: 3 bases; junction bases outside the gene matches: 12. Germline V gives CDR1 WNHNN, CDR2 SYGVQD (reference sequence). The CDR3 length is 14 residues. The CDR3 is CAILQTAGLYEQYF. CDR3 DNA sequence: TGCGCCATCCTCCAGACAGCGGGACTCTACGAGCAGTACTTC.

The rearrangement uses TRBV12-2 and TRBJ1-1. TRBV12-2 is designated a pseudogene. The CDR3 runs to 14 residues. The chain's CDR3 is CASRPSGTNTEAFF. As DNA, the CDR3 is TGTGCAAGTCGCCCTAGCGGGACGAACACTGAAGCTTTCTTT.

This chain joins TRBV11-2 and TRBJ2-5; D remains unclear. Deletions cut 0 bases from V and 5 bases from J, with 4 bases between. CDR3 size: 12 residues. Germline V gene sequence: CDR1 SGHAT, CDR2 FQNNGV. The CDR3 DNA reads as TGTGCCAGCAGCTTAGATGGGGAGACCCAGTACTTC. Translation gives CASSLDGETQYF.

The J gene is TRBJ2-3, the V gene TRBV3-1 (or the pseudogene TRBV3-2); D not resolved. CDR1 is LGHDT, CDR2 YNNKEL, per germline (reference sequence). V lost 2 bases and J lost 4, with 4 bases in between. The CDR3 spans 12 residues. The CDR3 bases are TGTGCCAGCAGCCAAAGGGCAGATACGCAGTATTTT. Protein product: CASSQRADTQYF.

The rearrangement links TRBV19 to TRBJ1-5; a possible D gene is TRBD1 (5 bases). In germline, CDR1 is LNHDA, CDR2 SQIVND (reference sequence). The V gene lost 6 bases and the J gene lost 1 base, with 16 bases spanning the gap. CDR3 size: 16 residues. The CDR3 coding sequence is TGTGCCAGTAGACTTCGTGGGGCCCAGAGCAATCAGCCCCAGCATTTT. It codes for CASRLRGAQSNQPQHF.

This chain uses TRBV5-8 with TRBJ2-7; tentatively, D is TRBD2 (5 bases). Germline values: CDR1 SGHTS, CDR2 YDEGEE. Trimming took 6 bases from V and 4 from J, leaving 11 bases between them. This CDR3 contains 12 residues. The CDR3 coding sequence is TGTGCCAGCACCCGATCGGGATACGAGCAGTACTTC. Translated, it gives CASTRSGYEQYF.

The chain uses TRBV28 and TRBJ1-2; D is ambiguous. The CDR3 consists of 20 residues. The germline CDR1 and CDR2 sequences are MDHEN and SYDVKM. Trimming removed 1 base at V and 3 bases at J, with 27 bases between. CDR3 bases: TGTGCCAGCAGTTTATTACCGCTACCGTCCCTCTTCCAAAGGGACTATGGCTACACCTTC. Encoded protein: CASSLLPLPSLFQRDYGYTF.

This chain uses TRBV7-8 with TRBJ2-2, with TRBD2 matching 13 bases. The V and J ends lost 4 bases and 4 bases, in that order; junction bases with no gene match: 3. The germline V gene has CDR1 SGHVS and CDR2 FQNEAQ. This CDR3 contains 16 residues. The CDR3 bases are TGTGCCAGCAGCTCGGGACTAGCGGGGCTCACCGGGGAGCTGTTTTTT. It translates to CASSSGLAGLTGELFF.

In DNA, the CDR3 is TGTGCCAGCAGCCCAGACAGTCCCACTGAAGCTTTCTTT. This codes for CASSPDSPTEAFF. The chain is built from TRBV7-2 and TRBJ1-1; D is possibly TRBD1 (5 bases). This CDR3 has 13 amino acids. Germline V gene sequence: CDR1 SGHTA, CDR2 FQGNSA. The V gene lost 5 bases and the J gene lost 4 bases, with 11 bases spanning the gap.

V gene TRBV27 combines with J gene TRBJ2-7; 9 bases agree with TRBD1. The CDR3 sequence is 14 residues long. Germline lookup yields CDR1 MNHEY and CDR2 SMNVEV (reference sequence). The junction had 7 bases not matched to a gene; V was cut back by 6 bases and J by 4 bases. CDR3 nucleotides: TGTGCCAGCAGCCTACAGGGGGCGTTTTACGAGCAGTACTTC. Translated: CASSLQGAFYEQYF.

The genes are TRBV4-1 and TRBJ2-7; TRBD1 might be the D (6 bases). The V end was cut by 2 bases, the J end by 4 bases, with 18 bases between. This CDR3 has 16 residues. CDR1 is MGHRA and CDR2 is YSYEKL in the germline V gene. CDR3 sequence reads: CASSQNSRTELYEQYF. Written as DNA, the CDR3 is TGCGCCAGCAGCCAAAATTCGAGGACAGAGTTATACGAGCAGTACTTC.

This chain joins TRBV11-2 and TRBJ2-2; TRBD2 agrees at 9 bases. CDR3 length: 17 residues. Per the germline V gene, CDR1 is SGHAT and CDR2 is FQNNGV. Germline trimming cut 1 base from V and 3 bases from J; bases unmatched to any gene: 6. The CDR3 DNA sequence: TGTGCCAGCAGCTTAGCGGTAGCGGGGGATTACACCGGGGAGCTGTTTTTT. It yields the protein CASSLAVAGDYTGELFF.

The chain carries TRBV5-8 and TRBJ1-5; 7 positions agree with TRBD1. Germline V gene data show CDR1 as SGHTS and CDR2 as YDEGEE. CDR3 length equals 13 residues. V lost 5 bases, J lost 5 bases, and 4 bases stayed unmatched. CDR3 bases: TGTGCCAGCAGAAGACAGGGCTATCAGCCCCAGCATTTT. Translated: CASRRQGYQPQHF. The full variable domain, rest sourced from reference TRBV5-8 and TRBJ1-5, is EAGVTQSPTHLIKTRGQQATLRCSPISGHTSVYWYQQALGLGLQFLLWYDEGEERNRGNFPPRFSGRQFPNYSSELNVNALELEDSALYLCASRRQGYQPQHFGDGTRLSIL.

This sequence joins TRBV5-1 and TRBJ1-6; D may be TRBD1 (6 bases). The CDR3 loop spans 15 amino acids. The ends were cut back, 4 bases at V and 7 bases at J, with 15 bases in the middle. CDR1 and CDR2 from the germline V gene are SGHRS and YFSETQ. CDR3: CASSPLGAVNSPLHF. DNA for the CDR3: TGCGCCAGCAGCCCCCTGGGGGCAGTGAATTCACCCCTCCACTTT. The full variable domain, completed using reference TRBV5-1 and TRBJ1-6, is KAGVTQTPRYLIKTRGQQVTLSCSPISGHRSVSWYQQTPGQGLQFLFEYFSETQRNKGNFPGRFSGRQFSNSRSEMNVSTLELGDSALYLCASSPLGAVNSPLHFGNGTRLTVT.

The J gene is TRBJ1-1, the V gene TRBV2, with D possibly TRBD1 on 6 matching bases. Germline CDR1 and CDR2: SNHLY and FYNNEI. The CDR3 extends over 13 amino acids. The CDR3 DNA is TGTGCTCCCAGGCGGGGGGCGCGAACTGAAGCTTTCTTT. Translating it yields CAPRRGARTEAFF.

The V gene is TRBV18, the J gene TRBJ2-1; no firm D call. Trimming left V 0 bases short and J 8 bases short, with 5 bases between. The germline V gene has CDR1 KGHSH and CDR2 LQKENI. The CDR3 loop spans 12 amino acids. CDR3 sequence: CASSPPVYEQFF. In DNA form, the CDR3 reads TGTGCCAGCTCACCACCGGTCTATGAGCAGTTCTTC.

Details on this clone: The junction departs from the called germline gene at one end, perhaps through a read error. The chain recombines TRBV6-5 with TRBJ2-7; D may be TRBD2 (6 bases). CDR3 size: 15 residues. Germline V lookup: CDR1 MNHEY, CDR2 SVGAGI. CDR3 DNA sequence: TGTGCCAGCAGCTACTTTAGCGGAGCGTCCTACGAGCAGTACTTC. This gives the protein CASSYFSGASYEQYF.

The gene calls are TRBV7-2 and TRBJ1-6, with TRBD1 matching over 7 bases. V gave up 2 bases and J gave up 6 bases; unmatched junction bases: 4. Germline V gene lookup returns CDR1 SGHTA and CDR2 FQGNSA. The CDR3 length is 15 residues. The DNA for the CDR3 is TGTGCCAGCAGCTTATCGACAGGGACTAATTCACCCCTCCACTTT. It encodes CASSLSTGTNSPLHF. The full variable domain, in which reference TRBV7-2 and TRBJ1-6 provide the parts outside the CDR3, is GAGVSQSPSNKVTEKGKDVELRCDPISGHTALYWYRQSLGQGLEFLIYFQGNSAPDKSGLPSDRFSAERTGGSVSTLTIQRTQQEDSAVYLCASSLSTGTNSPLHFGNGTRLTVT.

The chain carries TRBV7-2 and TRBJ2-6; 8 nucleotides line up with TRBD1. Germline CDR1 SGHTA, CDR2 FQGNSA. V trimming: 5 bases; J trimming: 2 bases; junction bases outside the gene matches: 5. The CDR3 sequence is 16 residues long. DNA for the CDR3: TGTGCCAGCAGCGGACAGGGAAGCACTGGGGCCAACGTCCTGACTTTC. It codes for CASSGQGSTGANVLTF.

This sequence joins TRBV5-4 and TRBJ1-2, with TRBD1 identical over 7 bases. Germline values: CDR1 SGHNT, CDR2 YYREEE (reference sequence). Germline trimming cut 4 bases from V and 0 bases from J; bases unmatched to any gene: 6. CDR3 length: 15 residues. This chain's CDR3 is CASSRDRVTNYGYTF. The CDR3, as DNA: TGTGCCAGCAGCCGAGACAGGGTAACTAACTATGGCTACACCTTC.

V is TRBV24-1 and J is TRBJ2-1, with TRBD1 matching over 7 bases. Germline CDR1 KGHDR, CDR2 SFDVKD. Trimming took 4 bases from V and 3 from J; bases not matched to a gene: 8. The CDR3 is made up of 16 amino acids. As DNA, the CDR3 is TGTGCCACCAGTGACGGGACAGCAATAAACTACAATGAGCAGTTCTTC. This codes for CATSDGTAINYNEQFF.

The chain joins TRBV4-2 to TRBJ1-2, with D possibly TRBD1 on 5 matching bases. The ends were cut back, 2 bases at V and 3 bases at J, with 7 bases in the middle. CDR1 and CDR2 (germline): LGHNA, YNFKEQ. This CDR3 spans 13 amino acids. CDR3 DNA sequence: TGTGCCAGCAGCCAACAACAGGACTATGGCTACACCTTC. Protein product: CASSQQQDYGYTF.

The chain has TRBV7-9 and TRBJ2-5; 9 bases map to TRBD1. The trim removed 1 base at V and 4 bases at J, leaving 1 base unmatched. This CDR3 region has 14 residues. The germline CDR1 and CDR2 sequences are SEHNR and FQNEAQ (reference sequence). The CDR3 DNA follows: TGTGCCAGCAGCTTAGGGACAGGGGTAGAGACCCAGTACTTC. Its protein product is CASSLGTGVETQYF. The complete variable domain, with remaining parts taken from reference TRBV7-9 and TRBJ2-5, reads DTGVSQNPRHKITKRGQNVTFRCDPISEHNRLYWYRQTLGQGPEFLTYFQNEAQLEKSRLLSDRFSAERPKGSFSTLEIQRTEQGDSAMYLCASSLGTGVETQYFGPGTRLLVL.

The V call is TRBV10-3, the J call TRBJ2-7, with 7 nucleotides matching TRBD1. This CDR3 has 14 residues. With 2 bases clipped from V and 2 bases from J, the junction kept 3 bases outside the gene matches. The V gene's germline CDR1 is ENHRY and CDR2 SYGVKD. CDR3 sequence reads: CAISEGQGAYEQYF. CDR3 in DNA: TGTGCCATCAGTGAGGGTCAGGGGGCCTACGAGCAGTACTTC.

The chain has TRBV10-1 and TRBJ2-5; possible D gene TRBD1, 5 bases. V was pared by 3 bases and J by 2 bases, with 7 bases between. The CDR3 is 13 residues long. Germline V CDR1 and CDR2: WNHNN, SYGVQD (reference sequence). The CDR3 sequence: CASSDRAQETQYF. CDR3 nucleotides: TGCGCCAGCAGTGACAGGGCACAAGAGACCCAGTACTTC.

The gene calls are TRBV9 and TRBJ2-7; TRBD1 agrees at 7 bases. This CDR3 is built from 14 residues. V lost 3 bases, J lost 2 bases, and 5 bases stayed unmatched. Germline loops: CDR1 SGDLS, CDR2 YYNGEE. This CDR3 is CASSARQGPYEQYF. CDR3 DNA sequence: TGTGCCAGCAGCGCAAGACAGGGTCCCTACGAGCAGTACTTC.

CDR3 protein: CASSPSGGATDTQYF. CDR3 nucleotides: TGTGCCAGCAGCCCCTCGGGAGGGGCGACAGATACGCAGTATTTT. This rearrangement joins TRBV11-2 to TRBJ2-3, with 8 bases identical to TRBD2. In germline, CDR1 is SGHAT, CDR2 FQNNGV. The CDR3 covers 15 residues. V lost 5 bases to trimming and J lost 3 bases; unmatched junction nucleotides: 7. The full variable domain, completed using reference TRBV11-2 and TRBJ2-3, is EAGVAQSPRYKIIEKRQSVAFWCNPISGHATLYWYQQILGQGPKLLIQFQNNGVVDDSQLPKDRFSAERLKGVDSTLKIQPAKLEDSAVYLCASSPSGGATDTQYFGPGTRLTVL.

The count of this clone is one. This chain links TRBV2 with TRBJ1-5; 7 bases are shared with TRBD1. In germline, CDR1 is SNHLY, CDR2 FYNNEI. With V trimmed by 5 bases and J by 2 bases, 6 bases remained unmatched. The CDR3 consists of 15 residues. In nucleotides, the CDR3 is TGTGCCAGCAGTTTCGGACAGGCTGGCAATCAGCCCCAGCATTTT. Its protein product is CASSFGQAGNQPQHF.

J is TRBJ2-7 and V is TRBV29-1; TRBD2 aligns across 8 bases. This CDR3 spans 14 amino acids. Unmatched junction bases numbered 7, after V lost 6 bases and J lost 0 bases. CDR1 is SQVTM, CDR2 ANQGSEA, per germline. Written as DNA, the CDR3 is TGCAGCGTCGGGGGAGCGGGGGCCTCCTACGAGCAGTACTTC. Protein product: CSVGGAGASYEQYF.

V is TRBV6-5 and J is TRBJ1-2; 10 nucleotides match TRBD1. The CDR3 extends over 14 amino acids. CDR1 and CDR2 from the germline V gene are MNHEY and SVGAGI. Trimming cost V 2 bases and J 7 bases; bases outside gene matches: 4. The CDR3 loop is CASSYGTGAFGYTF. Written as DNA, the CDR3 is TGTGCCAGCAGTTACGGGACAGGGGCGTTTGGCTACACCTTC.

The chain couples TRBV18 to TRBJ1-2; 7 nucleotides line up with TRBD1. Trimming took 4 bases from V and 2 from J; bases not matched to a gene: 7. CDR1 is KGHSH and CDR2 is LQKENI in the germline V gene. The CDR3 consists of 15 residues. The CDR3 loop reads CASSQSRGQNYGYTF. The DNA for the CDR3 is TGTGCCAGCTCACAATCCAGGGGACAGAACTATGGCTACACCTTC.

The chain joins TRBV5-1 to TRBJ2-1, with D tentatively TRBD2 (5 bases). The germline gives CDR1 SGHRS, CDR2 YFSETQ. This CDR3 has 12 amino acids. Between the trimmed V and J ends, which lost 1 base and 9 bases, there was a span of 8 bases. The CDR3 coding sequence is TGCGCCAGCAGCTTGATTGGGAGTGAGCAGTTCTTC. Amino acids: CASSLIGSEQFF.